The rows below give T cell receptor beta chains drawn from one sample of a study of T cells in localized non-small cell lung cancer. Measured with immunoSEQ multiplex PCR; TCRdb has only the in-frame clones, and not every one. The sample includes roughly 34,000 clones, about nine tenths seen only once; the top ten take under 5.5%. The sequences come from peripheral blood, collected before any cancer treatment. Receptors originate from a male donor at least 60 years old with stage III lung adenocarcinoma. The CDR3 runs from the conserved cysteine through the conserved F or W. Each record gives: CDR3 DNA, CDR3 protein, D gene, V gene, J gene, clone size. The D gene is left open where the match is weak. Clone size is not always given. Where it is, it says once, few, many or a class for expanded clones.

CDR3 DNA: TGTGCCAGCAGCTCGGGACGGACTCTCACTGAAGCTTTCTTT; CDR3 protein: CASSSGRTLTEAFF; D gene: .; V gene: TRBV7-9; J gene: TRBJ1-1; clone size: .
CDR3 DNA: TGTGCCAGCAGCTTAAACAGGGGGGGCGAGCAGTACTTC; CDR3 protein: CASSLNRGGEQYF; D gene: .; V gene: TRBV7-9; J gene: TRBJ2-7; clone size: .
CDR3 DNA: TGTGCCAGCAACAAACAGGGGTTAAGCACAGATACGCAGTATTTT; CDR3 protein: CASNKQGLSTDTQYF; D gene: TRBD1; V gene: TRBV16; J gene: TRBJ2-3; clone size: .
CDR3 DNA: TGCAGCGCCGGACAGGATAGCAATCAGCCCCAGCATTTT; CDR3 protein: CSAGQDSNQPQHF; D gene: TRBD1; V gene: TRBV29-1; J gene: TRBJ1-5; clone size: .
CDR3 DNA: TGCGCCAGCAGCTTAGGACCAGAGACCCAGTACTTC; CDR3 protein: CASSLGPETQYF; D gene: .; V gene: TRBV5-1; J gene: TRBJ2-5; clone size: .
CDR3 DNA: TGTGCCAGCTCACCGAAAGTTCTAGGCATCTCCGGGGCCAACGTCCTGACTTTC; CDR3 protein: CASSPKVLGISGANVLTF; D gene: .; V gene: TRBV18; J gene: TRBJ2-6; clone size: .
CDR3 DNA: TGTGCCAGCAGCTTAGGCATCAGTGGCAGGGCCACACGGGGCAATCAGCCCCAGCATTTT; CDR3 protein: CASSLGISGRATRGNQPQHF; D gene: .; V gene: TRBV5-5; J gene: TRBJ1-5; clone size: .
CDR3 DNA: TGCGCCAGCAGCCCGGACCCGTATGAGGAAAAACTGTTTTTT; CDR3 protein: CASSPDPYEEKLFF; D gene: .; V gene: TRBV5-1; J gene: TRBJ1-4; clone size: once
CDR3 DNA: TGTGCCAGCAGTTTATCCGCCGGGGAGCTGTTTTTT; CDR3 protein: CASSLSAGELFF; D gene: .; V gene: TRBV28; J gene: TRBJ2-2; clone size: .
CDR3 DNA: TGTGCCAGCAGCTTAACAGGGAACACTGAAGCTTTCTTT; CDR3 protein: CASSLTGNTEAFF; D gene: .; V gene: TRBV11-3; J gene: TRBJ1-1; clone size: .
CDR3 DNA: TGTGCCAGCAGCTTACTGTACGAGAGGGGGCAAGAGACCCAGTACTTC; CDR3 protein: CASSLLYERGQETQYF; D gene: .; V gene: TRBV7-6; J gene: TRBJ2-5; clone size: once
CDR3 DNA: TGTGCCAGCACTGTCACCCCTGGAAACACCATATATTTT; CDR3 protein: CASTVTPGNTIYF; D gene: .; V gene: TRBV6-1; J gene: TRBJ1-3; clone size: .
CDR3 DNA: TGTGCCAGCAGGTTCATCGCTGAAGCTTTCTTT; CDR3 protein: CASRFIAEAFF; D gene: .; V gene: TRBV28; J gene: TRBJ1-1; clone size: .
CDR3 DNA: TGTGCCAGCAGCTTAATAGGGGGCGGGAGCACAGATACGCAGTATTTT; CDR3 protein: CASSLIGGGSTDTQYF; D gene: TRBD1; V gene: TRBV7-9; J gene: TRBJ2-3; clone size: .
CDR3 DNA: TGCGCCAGCAGCTGGAGAGATACGCAGTATTTT; CDR3 protein: CASSWRDTQYF; D gene: .; V gene: TRBV5-1; J gene: TRBJ2-3; clone size: .
CDR3 DNA: TGTGCCAGCAGCTTTCTTCAGGGGACTTCACCCCTCCACTTT; CDR3 protein: CASSFLQGTSPLHF; D gene: .; V gene: TRBV5-6; J gene: TRBJ1-6; clone size: .
CDR3 DNA: TGTGCCAGCCTCGTGACAGCGAACACTGAAGCTTTCTTT; CDR3 protein: CASLVTANTEAFF; D gene: .; V gene: TRBV18; J gene: TRBJ1-1; clone size: .
CDR3 DNA: TGTGCCAGCAGTGATTTACAGGGGTTCAATGAGCAGTTCTTC; CDR3 protein: CASSDLQGFNEQFF; D gene: TRBD1; V gene: TRBV25-1; J gene: TRBJ2-1; clone size: .
CDR3 DNA: TGCGCCAGCAGCCCGCGGGACCCCCGGAACCCTGAAGCTTTCTTT; CDR3 protein: CASSPRDPRNPEAFF; D gene: .; V gene: TRBV4-1; J gene: TRBJ1-1; clone size: once
CDR3 DNA: TGTGCCAGTGGGCCTAGCGGGGGGGCCGAGACCCAGTACTTC; CDR3 protein: CASGPSGGAETQYF; D gene: TRBD2; V gene: TRBV19; J gene: TRBJ2-5; clone size: .
CDR3 DNA: TGTGCCAGCAGCTTAGCCGGGACGTTTCAAGAGACCCAGTACTTC; CDR3 protein: CASSLAGTFQETQYF; D gene: .; V gene: TRBV11-2; J gene: TRBJ2-5; clone size: .
CDR3 DNA: TGCGCCAGCAGCTTAGGGACAGCGGATAACTATGGCTACACCTTC; CDR3 protein: CASSLGTADNYGYTF; D gene: TRBD1; V gene: TRBV5-1; J gene: TRBJ1-2; clone size: .
CDR3 DNA: TGTGCCAGCAGCGGAACGGGACAGGGACCCTACGAGCAGTACTTC; CDR3 protein: CASSGTGQGPYEQYF; D gene: TRBD1; V gene: TRBV5-6; J gene: TRBJ2-7; clone size: once
CDR3 DNA: TGTGCCAGCAGTGAATGGGGACAACGGGTTGCTGAAGCTTTCTTT; CDR3 protein: CASSEWGQRVAEAFF; D gene: .; V gene: TRBV2; J gene: TRBJ1-1; clone size: .
CDR3 DNA: TGTGCCAGTAGTCCTAGGGATAGCGGGGGGTCCTACAATGAGCAGTTCTTC; CDR3 protein: CASSPRDSGGSYNEQFF; D gene: TRBD2; V gene: TRBV19; J gene: TRBJ2-1; clone size: .
CDR3 DNA: TGTGCCAGCAGGCAGGGGGCGGACGAGCAGTACTTC; CDR3 protein: CASRQGADEQYF; D gene: TRBD1; V gene: TRBV6-5; J gene: TRBJ2-7; clone size: .
CDR3 DNA: TGTGCCAGCAGCATCCCGGGACAGGAGTGGAAAGAGCAGTTCTTC; CDR3 protein: CASSIPGQEWKEQFF; D gene: TRBD1; V gene: TRBV11-2; J gene: TRBJ2-1; clone size: .
CDR3 DNA: TGTGCCAGCAGTTTTTTTGCCAGAAACTATGGCTACACCTTC; CDR3 protein: CASSFFARNYGYTF; D gene: .; V gene: TRBV28; J gene: TRBJ1-2; clone size: .